This TCR beta chain came from a study of blood T cell repertoires in COVID-19. Looking at the study overall: Sites across the United States, Italy and Spain contributed samples from acute and convalescent COVID-19. Nucleic acid was either cDNA or gDNA, and it came from T cells, B-cell-depleted T cells, or PBMCs.

The junction had 9 bases not matched to a gene; V was cut back by 1 base and J by 1 base. From germline, CDR1 is LGHDT and CDR2 YNNKEL (reference sequence). The CDR3 spans 17 residues. As originally analysed: Using reference gene primer amplification, nucleated cell counts were estimated. Measured with immunoSEQ multiplex PCR; TCRdb has only the in-frame clones, and not every one. V, J and clone size reflect that table, while D and trimming were determined from the DNA. Of approximately 210,000 clones detected, 70% to 90% appear once; the ten largest clones hold 5% to 8%. The receptor was derived from a woman aged 40 to 49 who had recovered from COVID-19. J is TRBJ1-2 and V is TRBV3-1 (or the pseudogene TRBV3-2), with 7 bases fitting TRBD1. Sequenced material: peripheral blood. The CDR3 loop is CASSQGTTGIHNYGYTF. The CDR3 nucleotides are TGTGCCAGCAGCCAAGGGACGACAGGGATACATAACTATGGCTACACCTTC.